This T cell receptor (beta chain) was recorded in a study of T cells expressing NK-cell markers. Study overall: Seven of the eight sequenced donors were HCMV-seropositive; one was seronegative. Study-level findings and limits: In several donors, dominant clonotypes made up about 28.3-65% of CD3+CD56-NKG2C+ cells.

This CDR3 contains 16 residues. CDR1 and CDR2 (germline): LGHNA, YSLEER. As regards this clonotype: No antigen is known for it.

Using the 5' RACE reads, TCRdb records one entry per CDR3 protein without DNA. The sample holds 250,000 or so distinct CDR3 sequences. The chain carries TRBV4-3 and TRBJ2-1; TCRdb names TRBD2, which stays unverified in the absence of DNA. The sequencing sample was made of blood T cells: a sorted CD56 or NKG2C T cell subset, CD4+ or CD8+ T cells, or bulk PBMC T cells (not recorded which). This TCR derives from a woman between 18 and 75 years old in good health. CDR3 residues: CASSHPGTSAYNEQFF.